This T cell receptor (beta chain) was captured in a study of cytomegalovirus exposure and HLA in healthy donors. The study, taken as a whole, reports: TCR beta V- and J-gene trimming was later associated with a missense DCLRE1C variant. Sequencing likely produced, as an artifact, a cluster of highly shared sequence variants.

This CDR3 contains 14 residues. Between the trimmed V and J ends, which lost 7 bases and 5 bases, there was a span of 17 bases. In germline, CDR1 is MNHEY, CDR2 SVGAGI. Donors were ostensibly healthy at sampling, although undocumented immune exposures were probable. Researchers ran the PCR with 60 Vbeta and 13 Jbeta primers. Here immunoSEQ multiplex PCR was the method, and the copy in TCRdb shows in-frame clones only, minus some. In the table there are about 99,000 clones, less than 85% of which are singletons. As concerns this clone: Its antigen is not known.

The chain combines TRBV6-5 with TRBJ1-1; D unclear. The sequence was obtained from a woman under 30 in good health and CMV-seropositive. Sample: PBMCs. CDR3 region: CASTTNRGYTEAFF. DNA for the CDR3: TGTGCCAGCACCACCAATCGGGGATATACTGAAGCTTTCTTT.